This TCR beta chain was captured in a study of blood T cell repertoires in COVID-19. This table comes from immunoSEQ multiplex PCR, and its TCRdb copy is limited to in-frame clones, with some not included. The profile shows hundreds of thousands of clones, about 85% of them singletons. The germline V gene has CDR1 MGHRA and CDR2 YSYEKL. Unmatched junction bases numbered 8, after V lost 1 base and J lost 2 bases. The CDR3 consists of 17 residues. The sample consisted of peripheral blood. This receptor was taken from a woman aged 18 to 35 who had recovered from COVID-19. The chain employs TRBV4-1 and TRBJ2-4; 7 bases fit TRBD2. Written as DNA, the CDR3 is TGCGCCAGCAGCCAAGTTGGGACTACGGGAACCAAAAACATTCAGTACTTC. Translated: CASSQVGTTGTKNIQYF.